This TCR beta chain is from a study of T-cell memory formation after mild COVID-19. At the level of the study: Clusters were largely donor specific. Study-wide results and caveats: There was a balanced CD4/CD8 profile in clones contracting day 15 to 85, and later expanders leaned CD4+. Some SARS-CoV-2-responding clones were already detected in memory before infection. Clones that contracted clustered mainly in CM and EM if CD4+ and in EMRA if CD8+.

TCRdb processed the 5' RACE reads anew with MiXCR; each CDR3 protein has one entry. This sample carries about 350,000 distinct CDR3 sequences, 20% of them seen once, and the ten largest clones take over 20%. Comments on this clonotype: Its specificity is unknown.

This receptor was identified in a man between 18 and 29 years old who had mild COVID-19 (a few samples of this study predate the infection). Cell type and time point are not known. The sequenced sample was PBMCs or a T cell subset sorted from them (not recorded which).

The CDR3 sequence is CASSLALVPYTQYF. Written as DNA, the CDR3 is TGTGCCAGCAGCTTAGCGCTTGTCCCCTATACGCAGTATTTT. The chain employs TRBV7-8 and TRBJ2-3; D uncertain. Deletions cut 0 bases from V and 7 bases from J, with 11 bases between. From germline, CDR1 is SGHVS and CDR2 FQNEAQ. The CDR3 length is 14 residues.